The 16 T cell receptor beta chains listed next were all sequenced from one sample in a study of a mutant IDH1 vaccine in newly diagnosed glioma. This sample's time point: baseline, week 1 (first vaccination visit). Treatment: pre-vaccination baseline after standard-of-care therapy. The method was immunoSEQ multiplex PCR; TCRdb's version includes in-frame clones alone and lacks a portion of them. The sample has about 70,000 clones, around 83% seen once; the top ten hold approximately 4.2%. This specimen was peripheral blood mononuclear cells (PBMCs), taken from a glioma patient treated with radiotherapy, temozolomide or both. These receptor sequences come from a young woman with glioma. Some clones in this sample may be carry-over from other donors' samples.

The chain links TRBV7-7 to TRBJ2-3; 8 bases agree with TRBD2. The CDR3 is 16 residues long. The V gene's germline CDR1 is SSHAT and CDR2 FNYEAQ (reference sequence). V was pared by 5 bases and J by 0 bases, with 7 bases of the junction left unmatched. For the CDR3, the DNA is TGTGCCAGCAGCCTCGGAACGGGGGGGAGCACAGATACGCAGTATTTT. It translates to CASSLGTGGSTDTQYF. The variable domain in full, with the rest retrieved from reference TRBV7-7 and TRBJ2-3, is GAGVSQSPRYKVTKRGQDVTLRCDPISSHATLYWYQQALGQGPEFLTYFNYEAQPDKSGLPSDRFSAERPEGSISTLTIQRTEQRDSAMYRCASSLGTGGSTDTQYFGPGTRLTVL.

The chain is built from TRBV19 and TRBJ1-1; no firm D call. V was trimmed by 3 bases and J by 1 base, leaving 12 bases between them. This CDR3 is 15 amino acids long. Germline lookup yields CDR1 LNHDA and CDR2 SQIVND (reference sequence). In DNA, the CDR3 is TGTGCCAGTAGTATTCGGCGCGACCGGAACACTGAAGCTTTCTTT. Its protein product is CASSIRRDRNTEAFF.

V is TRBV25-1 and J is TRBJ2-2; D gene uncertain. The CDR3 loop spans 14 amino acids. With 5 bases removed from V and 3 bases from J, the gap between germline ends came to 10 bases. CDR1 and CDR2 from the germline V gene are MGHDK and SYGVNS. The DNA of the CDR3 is TGTGCCAGCAGTATGGCGGTGGACACCGGGGAGCTGTTTTTT. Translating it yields CASSMAVDTGELFF.

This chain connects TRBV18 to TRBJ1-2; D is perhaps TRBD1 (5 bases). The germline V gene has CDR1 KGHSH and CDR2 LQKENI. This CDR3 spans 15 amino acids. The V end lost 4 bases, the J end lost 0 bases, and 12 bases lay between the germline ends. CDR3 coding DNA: TGTGCCAGCTCACGCGCCGGGACTTCTAACTATGGCTACACCTTC. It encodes CASSRAGTSNYGYTF.

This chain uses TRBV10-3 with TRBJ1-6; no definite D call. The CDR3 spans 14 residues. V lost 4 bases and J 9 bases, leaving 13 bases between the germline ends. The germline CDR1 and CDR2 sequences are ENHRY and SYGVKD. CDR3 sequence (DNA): TGTGCCATCAGTGCGAAAAGGGATGGTTCACCCCTCCACTTT. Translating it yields CAISAKRDGSPLHF.

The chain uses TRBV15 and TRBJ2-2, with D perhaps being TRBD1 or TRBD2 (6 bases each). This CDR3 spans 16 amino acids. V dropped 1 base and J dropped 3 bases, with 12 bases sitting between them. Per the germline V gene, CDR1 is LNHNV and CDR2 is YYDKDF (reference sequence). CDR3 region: CATSRVWGADTGELFF. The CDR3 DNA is TGTGCCACCAGCAGAGTCTGGGGGGCGGACACCGGGGAGCTGTTTTTT. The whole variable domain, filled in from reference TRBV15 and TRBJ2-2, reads DAMVIQNPRYQVTQFGKPVTLSCSQTLNHNVMYWYQQKSSQAPKLLFHYYDKDFNNEADTPDNFQSRRPNTSFCFLDIRSPGLGDTAMYLCATSRVWGADTGELFFGEGSRLTVL.

The CDR3 DNA reads as TGTGCCAGCAGGCCTACCGGGACTACAAGTCAGTACTTC. It specifies CASRPTGTTSQYF. V gene TRBV6-6 combines with J gene TRBJ2-7; 7 bases line up with TRBD2. The germline V gene encodes CDR1 MNHNY and CDR2 SVGAGI (reference sequence). V lost 6 bases to trimming and J lost 10 bases; unmatched junction nucleotides: 12. The CDR3 runs 13 residues.

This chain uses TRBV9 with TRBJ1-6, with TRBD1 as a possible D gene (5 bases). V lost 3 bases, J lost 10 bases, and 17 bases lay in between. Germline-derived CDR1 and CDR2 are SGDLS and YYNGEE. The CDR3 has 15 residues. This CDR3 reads CASSAHQGVLSPLHF. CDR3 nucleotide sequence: TGTGCCAGCAGCGCCCACCAGGGAGTTCTCTCACCCCTCCACTTT.

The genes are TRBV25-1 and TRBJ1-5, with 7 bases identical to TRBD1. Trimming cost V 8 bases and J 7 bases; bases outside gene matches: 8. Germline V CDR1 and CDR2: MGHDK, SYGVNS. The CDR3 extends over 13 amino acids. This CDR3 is CASHGGGGQPQHF. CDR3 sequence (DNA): TGTGCCAGCCACGGAGGGGGCGGACAGCCCCAGCATTTT.

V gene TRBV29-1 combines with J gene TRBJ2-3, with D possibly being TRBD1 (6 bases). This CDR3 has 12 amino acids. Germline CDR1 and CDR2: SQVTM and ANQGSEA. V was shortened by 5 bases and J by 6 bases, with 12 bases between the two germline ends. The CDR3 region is CSVTGTLDTQYF. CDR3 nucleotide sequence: TGCAGCGTTACAGGGACCCTCGATACGCAGTATTTT.

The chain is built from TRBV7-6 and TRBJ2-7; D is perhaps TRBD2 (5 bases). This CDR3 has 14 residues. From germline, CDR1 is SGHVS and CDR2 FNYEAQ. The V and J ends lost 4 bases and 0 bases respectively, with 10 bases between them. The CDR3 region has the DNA TGTGCCAGCAGCTCCTCGGGGTACTCCTACGAGCAGTACTTC. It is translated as CASSSSGYSYEQYF.

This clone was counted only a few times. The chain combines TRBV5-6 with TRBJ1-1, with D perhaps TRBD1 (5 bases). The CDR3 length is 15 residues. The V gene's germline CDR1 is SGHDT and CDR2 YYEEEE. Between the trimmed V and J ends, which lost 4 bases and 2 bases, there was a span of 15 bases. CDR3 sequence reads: CASSIGGGYNTEAFF. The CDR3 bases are TGTGCCAGCAGCATCGGGGGAGGATACAACACTGAAGCTTTCTTT.

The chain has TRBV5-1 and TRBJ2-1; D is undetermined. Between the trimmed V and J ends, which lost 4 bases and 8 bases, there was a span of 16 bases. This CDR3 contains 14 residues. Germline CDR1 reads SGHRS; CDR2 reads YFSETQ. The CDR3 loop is CASSARPNRDEQFF. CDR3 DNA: TGCGCCAGCAGCGCACGTCCTAATCGCGATGAGCAGTTCTTC.

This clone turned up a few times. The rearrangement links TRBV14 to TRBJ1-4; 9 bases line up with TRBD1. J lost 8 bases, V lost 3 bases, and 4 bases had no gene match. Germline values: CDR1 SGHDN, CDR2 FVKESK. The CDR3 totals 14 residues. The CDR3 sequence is CASSHGQGPEKLFF. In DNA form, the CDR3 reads TGTGCCAGCAGCCATGGACAGGGGCCAGAAAAACTGTTTTTT.

The chain's CDR3 is CASGSGDTQYF. CDR3 nucleotide sequence: TGTGCCAGCGGGTCCGGGGATACGCAGTATTTT. The rearrangement links TRBV7-9 to TRBJ2-3; no firm D call. Germline lookup yields CDR1 SEHNR and CDR2 FQNEAQ (reference sequence). There are 11 residues in the CDR3. V was pared by 8 bases and J by 6 bases, with 9 bases between.

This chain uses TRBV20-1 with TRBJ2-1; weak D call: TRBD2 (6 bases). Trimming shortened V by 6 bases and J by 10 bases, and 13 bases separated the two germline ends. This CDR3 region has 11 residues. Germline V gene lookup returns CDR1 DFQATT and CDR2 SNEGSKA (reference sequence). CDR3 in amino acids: CSASLAEEQFF. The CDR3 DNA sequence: TGCAGTGCCTCCTTAGCGGAGGAGCAGTTCTTC.